A single T cell receptor (beta chain) is shown here with its context. Its specific antigen is unknown. No base-level quality is on record; no much larger clone is a single base apart. CD8 naive samples were CD45RO-negative cells positively selected for CCR7, giving a CD45RA+CCR7+ population that excluded TemRA cells. The donors were healthy, HIV-negative adults who had no recently reported acute infections or vaccinations. All donors were Caucasian adults living in Nashville, Tennessee, USA. Blood was obtained by leukapheresis, after which PBMCs were separated by Ficoll-Histopaque density gradient centrifugation and cryopreserved in liquid nitrogen vapor phase. Analytical flow cytometry was used to check the purity and quantity of every magnetically sorted T cell population. Genomic DNA was isolated from every sorted fraction and measured by UV absorbance on a Nanodrop 2000c. This entry is derived from a study of shared clonotypes between healthy human individuals (dated by TCRdb to about 2020). Regarding the research as a whole: Two women and a few men aged 18 to 49 years were included in the cohort. Per donor, three plates each were used for CD4 naive and CD4 memory, two for CD8 naive, and one for CD8 memory. The study deeply sequenced blood TCR repertoires of five healthy adults to estimate repertoire size and the extent of clonotype sharing between individuals. To increase sequencing depth and limit assay-specific biases, different laboratories used diverse techniques to prepare libraries and sequence TCR repertoires. Each donor's leukapheresis produced roughly between roughly 0.9 and 8.9 billion PBMCs.

Overall study results and their limits: Sampling was limited to blood, and TCR repertoires in tissue likely differ from TCR repertoires in blood. The small number of donors limited the genetic and exposure-history diversity represented. Larger estimated clonotype richness was generally found for naive subsets than for memory subsets. Across a handful of donors, around 5.4% of naive CD4, approximately 4% of naive CD8, about 2.3% of memory CD4, and roughly 0.4% of memory CD8 clonotypes were shared. Higher generation probabilities were observed for clonotypes shared by all four sorted-subset donors than for non-shared clonotypes. Rarefaction of sorted-subset datasets indicated incomplete sequencing despite the large sequencing depth. Pairwise subsampling indicated that sequencing depth was expected to affect the degree of clonotype sharing among donors.

TCR CDR3 regions were amplified from genomic DNA by multiplex PCR using the deep immunoSEQ assay. Extracted genomic DNA from each cell subset was distributed evenly across all wells of several immunoSEQ 96-well plates, and each plate was treated as a replicate. For sorted subsets, about 220 ng of genomic DNA, equivalent to around 29,000 T cell genomes, went into each replicate PCR. The purified libraries were quantified using a Qubit 3.0 fluorometer, sized with a Bioanalyzer 2100, and then quantified again using the KAPA Library Quantification kit. Every immunoSEQ 96-well plate was sequenced on a separate single-read 150-cycle Illumina NextSeq 550 flow cell. In the authors' own workflow: The immunoSEQ output contained only junctional sequences without quality scores, so filtering could not match that applied to full-length reads. To assign V/J genes and CDR3, sequences were annotated using PyIR, a Python wrapper for IgBLAST v1.9, with IMGT germline references. Reads with weak V/J assignments (E-value above 1e-6), missing CDR3, stop codons, out-of-frame junctions, or ambiguous translated residues were removed. V3J clonotypes were defined as sequences sharing an identical inferred V gene, J gene, and CDR3 amino acid sequence. Percentage overlap between repertoires was computed as shared unique clonotypes divided by the size of the smaller repertoire. RTK rarefaction, the Chao1 estimator, and Recon v2.1 estimates of unobserved clonotypes were used to assess repertoire richness. OLGA was used to compute generation probabilities for all TCRbeta clonotypes that the gDNA method yielded from a few donors. The table comes from immuneACCESS by way of TCRdb, which keeps in-frame sequences with V and J called. Part of the clones is missing from these tables; in studies checked, under half for an unresolved V gene and the rest for unknown reasons. The D gene and trimming were derived from the DNA, and the V and J assignments and clone size from that table. Within this sample are about 1,800,000 clones, with roughly 94% of them counted one time only. The ten biggest clones cover less than 1.5% of the sample.

Material for sequencing was naive CD8+ T cells sorted from blood. Reading the label with the study, this specimen's cell subset or site is: CD45RA+CCR7+. The sequence came from a man in his late teens or twenties in good health.

The CDR3 loop reads CTSSQDPSGRGAYEQYF. The bases are TGCACCAGCAGCCAAGATCCTAGCGGGAGAGGGGCCTACGAGCAGTACTTC. This receptor chain uses TRBV1 and TRBJ2-7; no DNA check was done on the table's D call, TRBD2. TRBV1 is tagged as a pseudogene. The CDR3 has 17 amino acids, counting the end cysteine and phenylalanine. Solely the CDR3 DNA is kept, with 51 bases framed from the first base.